The 8 T cell receptor beta chains given below trace back to one sample, sequenced in a study of T cell clonotyping in hematopoietic cell transplantation (dated by TCRdb to the early 2020s). Libraries were prepared through the immunoSEQ multiplex PCR assay. TCRdb took over this immuneACCESS table, retaining in-frame rearrangements with V and J assigned. Such tables are incomplete; in checked studies, under half of the missing clones stem from an unresolved V gene, and the remainder is unexplained. This sample comprises some 40,000 clones, approximately 95% of them detected only once. The ten largest make up 0.75% to 1% of the sample. The specimen sequenced was peripheral blood mononuclear cells. These receptors all come from a man under 40 in good health. Some clones in this sample may be carry-over from other donors' samples.

This chain links TRBV6-1 with TRBJ2-7, with TRBD1 matching over 8 bases. Unmatched junction bases numbered 15, after V lost 4 bases and J lost 4 bases. Looked up from germline, CDR1 is MNHNS and CDR2 is SASEGT. The CDR3 is made up of 17 amino acids. The CDR3 DNA follows: TGTGCCAGCAGTGGACGAAAGATGAGAGACAGGGGTTACGAGCAGTACTTC. The encoded protein is CASSGRKMRDRGYEQYF.

The V call is TRBV4-2, the J call TRBJ1-2, with 8 bases matching TRBD1. The J segment lost 4 bases and the V segment lost 0 bases, leaving 7 bases of the junction unmatched. Germline loops: CDR1 LGHNA, CDR2 YNFKEQ. The length of the CDR3 is 16 residues. CDR3 amino acids: CASSQDFGQGSYGYTF. CDR3 DNA: TGTGCCAGCAGCCAAGATTTCGGACAGGGAAGCTATGGCTACACCTTC.

This chain connects TRBV27 to TRBJ2-5, with D tentatively TRBD1 (5 bases). Germline loops: CDR1 MNHEY, CDR2 SMNVEV (reference sequence). The CDR3 sequence is 13 residues long. V lost 5 bases and J lost 3, with 10 bases in between. The CDR3 region is CASSGALEETQYF. The DNA of the CDR3 is TGTGCCAGCAGTGGGGCCCTTGAAGAGACCCAGTACTTC.

This rearrangement joins TRBV28 to TRBJ2-1; D is undetermined. In germline, CDR1 is MDHEN, CDR2 SYDVKM. V shed 6 bases and J shed 8 bases, with 8 bases lying between them. The CDR3 extends over 11 amino acids. CDR3 loop: CASRGFDEQFF. CDR3 in DNA: TGTGCCAGCAGAGGGTTCGATGAGCAGTTCTTC.

J is TRBJ2-2 and V is TRBV5-1; TRBD2 matches at 8 bases. The CDR3 has 15 residues. CDR1 is SGHRS, CDR2 YFSETQ, per germline. The junction had 8 bases not matched to a gene; V was cut back by 7 bases and J by 3 bases. In DNA, the CDR3 is TGCGCCAGCCGGGCGGGACTAGGGTACACCGGGGAGCTGTTTTTT. Protein product: CASRAGLGYTGELFF. Filled out from reference TRBV5-1 and TRBJ2-2, the complete variable domain reads KAGVTQTPRYLIKTRGQQVTLSCSPISGHRSVSWYQQTPGQGLQFLFEYFSETQRNKGNFPGRFSGRQFSNSRSEMNVSTLELGDSALYLCASRAGLGYTGELFFGEGSRLTVL.

CDR3 amino acids: CASSSGTARGYTF. CDR3 DNA sequence: TGTGCCAGCAGTTCTGGGACAGCGAGAGGCTACACCTTC. The chain uses TRBV27 and TRBJ1-2; 7 bases fit TRBD1. The V segment lost 4 bases and the J segment 8 bases; nucleotides outside the gene matches: 7. CDR1 is MNHEY and CDR2 is SMNVEV in the germline V gene (reference sequence). This CDR3 region has 13 residues.

This clone was counted only a few times. DNA for the CDR3: TGTGCCAGCAGCTTAGGGAGTGGAAACACCATATATTTT. Encoded protein: CASSLGSGNTIYF. The chain is built from TRBV11-3 and TRBJ1-3; D unresolved. This CDR3 contains 13 residues. The ends were cut back, 1 base at V and 3 bases at J, with 4 bases in the middle. Germline loops: CDR1 SGHNT, CDR2 YENEEA.

The chain joins TRBV5-4 to TRBJ2-5; 7 bases fit TRBD1. In germline, CDR1 is SGHNT, CDR2 YYREEE (reference sequence). J was trimmed by 2 bases and V by 1 base; bases with no gene match: 8. This CDR3 has 16 amino acids. The CDR3 here is CASSLTAGGEQETQYF. The CDR3 DNA sequence: TGTGCCAGCAGCTTGACGGCAGGGGGTGAACAAGAGACCCAGTACTTC.